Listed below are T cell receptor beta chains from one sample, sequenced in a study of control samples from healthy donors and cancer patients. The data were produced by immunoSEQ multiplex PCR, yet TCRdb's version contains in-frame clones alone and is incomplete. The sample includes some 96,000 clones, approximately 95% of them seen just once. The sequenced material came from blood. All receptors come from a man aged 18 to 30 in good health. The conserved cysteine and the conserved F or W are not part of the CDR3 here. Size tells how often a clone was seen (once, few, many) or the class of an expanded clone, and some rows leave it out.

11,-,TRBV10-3,AINEGLEETQY
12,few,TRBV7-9,ASSRRGATDTQY
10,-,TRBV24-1,ATSDRTGELF
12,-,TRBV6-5,ASSYSQGRSPLH
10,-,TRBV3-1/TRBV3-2,ASSQDGDSQY
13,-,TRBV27,ASSFGLAGPHEQY
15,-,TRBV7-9,ASSPAMGQGAIGELF
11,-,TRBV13,ASSPSGGTEAF
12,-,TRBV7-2,ASSHPPGADTQY
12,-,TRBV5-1,ASSLLGRGGGYT
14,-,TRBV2,ASSEASGNSNQPQH
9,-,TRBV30,AWSVPEKLF
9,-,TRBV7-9,ASSLDHGYT
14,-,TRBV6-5,ASSYSGGGTQEKLF
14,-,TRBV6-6,ASSYRRGRSYNEQF
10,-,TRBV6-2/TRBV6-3,ASSYGPAPSF
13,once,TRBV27,ASSLRGSSYNEQF
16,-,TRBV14,ASSEYEPGLALQETQY
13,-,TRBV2,ASGRLAGGRGEQF
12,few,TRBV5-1,ASSVYGVTDTQY
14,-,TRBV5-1,ASSPRQGEVNTEAF
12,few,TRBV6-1,ASSEWDNDYEQY
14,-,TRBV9,ASSVAGTSGYNEQF
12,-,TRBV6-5,ASNPSSGNTEAF
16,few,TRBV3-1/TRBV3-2,ASSQDRTSGGGYFEQF
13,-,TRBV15,ATSRETGGRYEQY
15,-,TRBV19,ASSIDSIRVSGNTIY
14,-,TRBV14,ASSQWSVSSRDTQY
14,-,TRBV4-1,ASSQDPDRGRQPQH
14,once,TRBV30,AWSDRIRDRAYGYT
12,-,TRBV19,ASSIKGSGNTIY
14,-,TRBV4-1,ASSQVRAKGGTEAF
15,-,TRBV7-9,ASSLRSGGSSYNEQF
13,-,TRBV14,ASSQARDFPYEQY
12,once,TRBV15,ATSSLTGGQGYT
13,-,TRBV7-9,ASSSQGATNEKLF
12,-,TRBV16,ASSPPDRNAEAF
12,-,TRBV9,ASSVSTDTGELF
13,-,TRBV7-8,ASSLGTGSRTEAF
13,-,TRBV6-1,ASSFGTGVNTEAF
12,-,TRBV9,ASSVARGATEAF
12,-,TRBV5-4,ASSPAGWRTEAF
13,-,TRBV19,ASSIESGPNQPQH
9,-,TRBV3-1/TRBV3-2,ASSHGDLGF
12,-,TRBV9,ASSVDNSGGTQY
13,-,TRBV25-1,ASSERDGLNTEAF
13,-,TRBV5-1,ASSHGRGTNEKLF
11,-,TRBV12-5,ASASGSLGKLF
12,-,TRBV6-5,ASSYGQGAQEQF
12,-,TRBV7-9,ASSGRAPSYEQY
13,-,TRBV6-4,ASSDSTGVNSPLH
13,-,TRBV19,ASSVPGLSGNTIY
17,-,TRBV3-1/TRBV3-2,ASSHTTSGRAGSAGELF
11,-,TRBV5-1,ASSLDRDLEQY